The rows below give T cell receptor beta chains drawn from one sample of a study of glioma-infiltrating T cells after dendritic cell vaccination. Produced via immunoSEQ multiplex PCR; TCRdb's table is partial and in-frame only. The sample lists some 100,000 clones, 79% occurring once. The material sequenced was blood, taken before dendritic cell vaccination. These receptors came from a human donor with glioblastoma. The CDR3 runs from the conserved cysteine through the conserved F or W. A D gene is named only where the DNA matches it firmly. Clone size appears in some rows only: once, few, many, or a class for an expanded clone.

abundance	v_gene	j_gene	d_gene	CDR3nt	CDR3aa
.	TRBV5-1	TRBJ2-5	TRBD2	TGCGCCAGCAGCCGTAGGACTAGCGGGGGTGAGACCCAGTACTTC	CASSRRTSGGETQYF
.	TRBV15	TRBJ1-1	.	TGTGCCACCGGTGGGTGGAGGGACACTGAAGCTTTCTTT	CATGGWRDTEAFF
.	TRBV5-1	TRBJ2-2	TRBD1	TGCGCCAGCAGCTCCGGGACAGGGGGCTACACCGGGGAGCTGTTTTTT	CASSSGTGGYTGELFF
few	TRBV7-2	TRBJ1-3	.	TGTGCCAGCAGCTTTCCAGGTGTCGGAAACACCATATATTTT	CASSFPGVGNTIYF
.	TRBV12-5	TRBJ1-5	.	TGTGCTAGTGGTTTCACCACAGATCAGCCCCAGCATTTT	CASGFTTDQPQHF
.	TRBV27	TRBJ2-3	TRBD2	TGTGCCAGCAGTTTGGTGGCAACTAGCGGGGTCGTTTCAGATACGCAGTATTTT	CASSLVATSGVVSDTQYF
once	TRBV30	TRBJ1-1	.	TGTGCCTGGAGTGTACCTCCAGGACGGGGGAACACTGAAGCTTTCTTT	CAWSVPPGRGNTEAFF
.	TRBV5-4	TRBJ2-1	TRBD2	TGTGCCAGCAGCTGGGGACTAGCGGGGAATAACAATGAGCAGTTCTTC	CASSWGLAGNNNEQFF
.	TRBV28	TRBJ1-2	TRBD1	TGTGCCAGCAGACCCCCAGGGGGCGGCTACACCTTC	CASRPPGGGYTF
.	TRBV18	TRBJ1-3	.	TGTGCCAGCTCACATTCACAACAGGGTTATTCTGGAAACACCATATATTTT	CASSHSQQGYSGNTIYF
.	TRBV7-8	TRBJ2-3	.	TGTGCCAGCAGCCGGGGGACCTGGGAAGATACGCAGTATTTT	CASSRGTWEDTQYF
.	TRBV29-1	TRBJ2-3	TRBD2	TGCAGCGTAGGGACTAGCGGGGGGGCCGCAGATACGCAGTATTTT	CSVGTSGGAADTQYF
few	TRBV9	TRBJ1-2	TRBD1	TGTGCCAGCAGCCCTGGACAGGGCACATATGGCTACACCTTC	CASSPGQGTYGYTF
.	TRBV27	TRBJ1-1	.	TGTGCCAGCAGTTTATTACAGGGTATGAACACTGAAGCTTTCTTT	CASSLLQGMNTEAFF
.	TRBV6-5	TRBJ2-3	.	TGTGCCATCAGTGTAGGGGGGGCCACGCAGTATTTT	CAISVGGATQYF
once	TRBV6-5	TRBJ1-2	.	TGTGCCAGCCGGGGGAAATATGGCTACACCTTC	CASRGKYGYTF
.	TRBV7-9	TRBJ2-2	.	TGTGCCAGCAGCCACGGGGGTACGAACACCGGGGAGCTGTTTTTT	CASSHGGTNTGELFF
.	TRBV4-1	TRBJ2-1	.	TGCGCCAGCAGCCAAGACGCGAGCTCCTACAATGAGCAGTTCTTC	CASSQDASSYNEQFF
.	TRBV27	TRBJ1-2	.	TGTGCCAGCAGTTCATCTGCGGGGGTGAACTATGGCTACACCTTC	CASSSSAGVNYGYTF
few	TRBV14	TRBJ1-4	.	TGTGCCAGCAGCCAAGTGGACAGTAGAAAACTGTTTTTT	CASSQVDSRKLFF
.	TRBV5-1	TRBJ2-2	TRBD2	TGCGCCAGCAGCTCCTTAGCGGGTCCCGCCACCGGGGAGCTGTTTTTT	CASSSLAGPATGELFF
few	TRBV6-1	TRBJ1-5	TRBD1	TGTGCCATCAGCGGGACAGGGGGGAATCAGCCCCAGCATTTT	CAISGTGGNQPQHF
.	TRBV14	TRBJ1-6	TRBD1	TGTGCCAGCAGCCAAGGGAGGGGGCTTGGGTCACCCCTCCACTTT	CASSQGRGLGSPLHF
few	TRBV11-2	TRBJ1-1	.	TGTGCCAGCAGCACAGGGTTAGTGGGCACTGAAGCTTTCTTT	CASSTGLVGTEAFF
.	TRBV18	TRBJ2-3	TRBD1	TGTGCCAGCCGACAGGGGGCTGGGAGCACAGATACGCAGTATTTT	CASRQGAGSTDTQYF
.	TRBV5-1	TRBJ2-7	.	TGCGCCAGCAGAGGGGCTACCGGCACCTACGAGCAGTACTTC	CASRGATGTYEQYF
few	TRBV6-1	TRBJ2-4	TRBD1	TGTGCCAGCAGTGAAGGGCTGGACAGGGGGCCCAAAAACATTCAGTACTTC	CASSEGLDRGPKNIQYF
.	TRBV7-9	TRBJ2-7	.	TGTGCCAGCAGCCGTAGCGGAAGCTCCTACGAGCAGTACTTC	CASSRSGSSYEQYF
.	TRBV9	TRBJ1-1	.	TGTGCCAGCAGCGTAGGGGCAGACACTGAAGCTTTCTTT	CASSVGADTEAFF
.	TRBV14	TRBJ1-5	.	TGTGCCAGCAGCCCCTCAAGTGTACGATCAGTGCATTTT	CASSPSSVRSVHF
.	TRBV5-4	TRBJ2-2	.	TGTGCCAGCAGCTTGGTCCAGGGTCCGACCGGGGAGCTGTTTTTT	CASSLVQGPTGELFF
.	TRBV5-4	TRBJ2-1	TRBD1	TGTGCCAGCAGCTACCGGGACAGGGGCAATGAGCAGTTCTTC	CASSYRDRGNEQFF
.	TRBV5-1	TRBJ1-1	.	TGCGCCAGCAGCTCCGGAGGGCAGTCAAACACTGAAGCTTTCTTT	CASSSGGQSNTEAFF
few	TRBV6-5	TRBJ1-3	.	TGTGCCAGCAGTTACTCGGGGGGTTCGGGAAACACCATATATTTT	CASSYSGGSGNTIYF
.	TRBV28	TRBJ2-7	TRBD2	TGTGCCAGCAGTTCTCGGACTAGCGGGATCAGCTCCTACGAGCAGTACTTC	CASSSRTSGISSYEQYF
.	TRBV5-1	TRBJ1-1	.	TGCGCCAGCAGGGTGCAGGGGAACACTGAAGCTTTCTTT	CASRVQGNTEAFF
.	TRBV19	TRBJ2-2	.	TGTGCCAGTATCATCCGCCCGACTCGGGATTATCACGGGGAGCTGTTTTTT	CASIIRPTRDYHGELFF
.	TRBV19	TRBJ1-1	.	TGTGCCAGCAGGGGCGTGAACACTGAAGCTTTCTTT	CASRGVNTEAFF
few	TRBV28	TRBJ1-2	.	TGTGCCAGCAGTCTGCCCGTACACCGCGGCTACACCTTC	CASSLPVHRGYTF
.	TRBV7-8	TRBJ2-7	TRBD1	TGTGCCAGCAGCGCACAGGGGGACTCCTACGAGCAGTACTTC	CASSAQGDSYEQYF
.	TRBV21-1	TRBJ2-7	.	TGTGCCAGCAGCAAAGAGGGACAGGGGGACGAGCAGTACTTC	CASSKEGQGDEQYF
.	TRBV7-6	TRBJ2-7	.	TGTGCCAGCAGCTTTACCCTCGGTAACGAGCAGTACTTC	CASSFTLGNEQYF
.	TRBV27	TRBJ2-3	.	TGTGCCAGCAGTTTAACCCAACTTGCAGATACGCAGTATTTT	CASSLTQLADTQYF
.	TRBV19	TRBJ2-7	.	TGTGCCAGTAGTACCCTACAGAACTACGAGCAGTACTTC	CASSTLQNYEQYF
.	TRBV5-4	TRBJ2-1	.	TGTGCCAGCAACATCGGAGTAGATAATGAGCAGTTCTTC	CASNIGVDNEQFF
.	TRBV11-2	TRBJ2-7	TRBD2	TGTGCCAGCAGCTCATTAGCGGGAGGGAACTACGAGCAGTACTTC	CASSSLAGGNYEQYF
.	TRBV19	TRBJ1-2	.	TGTGCCAGTAGTGACTATGCCGCTAGCTATGGCTACACCTTC	CASSDYAASYGYTF
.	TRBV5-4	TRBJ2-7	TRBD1	TGTGCCAGCAGCTATGGACAGGGGGTCTCCTACGAGCAGTACTTC	CASSYGQGVSYEQYF
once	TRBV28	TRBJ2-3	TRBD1	TGTGCCAGCAGTACGCCGGGACAGGGGTCAGATACGCAGTATTTT	CASSTPGQGSDTQYF
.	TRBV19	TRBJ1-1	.	TGTGCCAGTAGTGACTCAGGGAGGACTGAAGCTTTCTTT	CASSDSGRTEAFF
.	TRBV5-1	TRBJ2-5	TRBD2	TGCGCCAGCAGCCTGCGGGCGGGGGGGGCCCGGGGAGAGACCCAGTACTTC	CASSLRAGGARGETQYF
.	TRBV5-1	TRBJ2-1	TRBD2	TGCGCCAGCAGCTCGTTTGGGCAAAAGCGGGAGGCTTACAATGAGCAGTTCTTC	CASSSFGQKREAYNEQFF
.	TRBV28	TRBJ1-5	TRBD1	TGTGCCAGCAGTTTACAGTGGCAGGGGGCCCGTGGCAATCAGCCCCAGCATTTT	CASSLQWQGARGNQPQHF